This entry lists 16 T cell receptor beta chains sequenced from one sample in a study of blood T cell repertoires in COVID-19. The repertoire was sequenced with immunoSEQ multiplex PCR; TCRdb's copy has only in-frame clones and lacks some. There are roughly 190,000 clones in the sample; about nine tenths occur only once, and around 2% lies in the top ten. Sequenced input: PBMCs or T cells enriched from blood (not recorded which). These receptors were collected from a woman in her twenties or thirties who had recovered from COVID-19.

In its sample, this clone was seen once. DNA for the CDR3: TGTGCCAGTAGTCAAAGACAGGGGGCTTTTAGGGGGGAGCTGTTTTTT. Translating gives CASSQRQGAFRGELFF. V is TRBV19 and J is TRBJ2-2, with 10 bases matching TRBD1. The CDR3 totals 16 residues. The V segment lost 5 bases and the J segment 8 bases; nucleotides outside the gene matches: 11. The germline V gene encodes CDR1 LNHDA and CDR2 SQIVND (reference sequence).

The chain has TRBV27 and TRBJ1-2; weak D call: TRBD1 (6 bases). Germline V lookup: CDR1 MNHEY, CDR2 SMNVEV (reference sequence). V lost 6 bases, J lost 4 bases, and 12 bases lay in between. The CDR3 contains 13 residues. The CDR3 nucleotides are TGTGCCAGCAGGTCCAGGGGTGCCTATGGCTACACCTTC. Translated: CASRSRGAYGYTF.

The chain has TRBV10-2 and TRBJ1-2; 10 positions agree with TRBD1. This CDR3 comprises 16 residues. V shed 2 bases and J 3 bases; nucleotides not matched to a gene: 6. CDR1 is WSHSY and CDR2 is SAAADI in the germline V gene. CDR3 in amino acids: CASSERGTGAYYGYTF. The CDR3 DNA reads TGCGCCAGCAGTGAGAGAGGGACAGGGGCTTACTATGGCTACACCTTC.

This chain joins TRBV9 and TRBJ1-4, with TRBD1 matching over 9 bases. The CDR3 is 15 residues long. V lost 4 bases and J lost 7; bases outside the gene matches: 8. Germline-derived CDR1 and CDR2 are SGDLS and YYNGEE. CDR3 nucleotides: TGTGCCAGCAGCACCTCTACAGGGGGCGTTGAAAAACTGTTTTTT. This encodes CASSTSTGGVEKLFF.

In DNA form, the CDR3 reads TGCAGTGCCAGTGGACTAGCGGGAAACTACGAGCAGTACTTC. It translates to CSASGLAGNYEQYF. The V gene is TRBV20-1, the J gene TRBJ2-7, with TRBD2 identical over 12 bases. CDR3 length: 14 amino acids. With 6 bases clipped from V and 3 bases from J, the junction kept 6 bases outside the gene matches. CDR1 and CDR2 (germline): DFQATT, SNEGSKA (reference sequence).

J is TRBJ2-1 and V is TRBV6-4, with D perhaps TRBD1 (5 bases). Germline loops: CDR1 MRHNA, CDR2 SNTAGT. This CDR3 contains 15 residues. The ends were cut back, 0 bases at V and 2 bases at J, with 8 bases in the middle. CDR3: CASSDSGDPYNEQFF. The CDR3 DNA sequence: TGTGCCAGCAGTGACTCAGGGGATCCCTACAATGAGCAGTTCTTC.

The chain joins TRBV5-1 to TRBJ1-4; D remains unclear. Per germline, CDR1 SGHRS and CDR2 YFSETQ. Trimming removed 0 bases from V and 3 bases from J, with 6 bases in between. The CDR3 length is 14 residues. CDR3 bases: TGCGCCAGCAGCTTGGGACGGGCTAATGAAAAACTGTTTTTT. It yields the protein CASSLGRANEKLFF.

This chain joins TRBV7-9 and TRBJ1-5; D is possibly TRBD1 (5 bases). CDR3 size: 14 residues. Per germline, CDR1 SEHNR and CDR2 FQNEAQ (reference sequence). Trimming pared 5 bases from V and 5 bases from J, leaving 13 bases between. CDR3 nucleotide sequence: TGTGCCAGCAGCCCAGGAGGGGTGGATCAGCCCCAGCATTTT. Translated, it gives CASSPGGVDQPQHF. The full variable domain, completed using reference TRBV7-9 and TRBJ1-5, is DTGVSQNPRHKITKRGQNVTFRCDPISEHNRLYWYRQTLGQGPEFLTYFQNEAQLEKSRLLSDRFSAERPKGSFSTLEIQRTEQGDSAMYLCASSPGGVDQPQHFGDGTRLSIL.

The V and J genes are TRBV2 and TRBJ2-7; TRBD1 matches 8 bases. This CDR3 has 17 amino acids. V shed 7 bases, J shed 2 bases, and the junction held 16 bases outside the gene matches. From germline, CDR1 is SNHLY and CDR2 FYNNEI. The CDR3 DNA follows: TGTGCCAGCACCAAGGACAGGGCCCGTCAAATTCCCTACGAGCAGTACTTC. Its protein product is CASTKDRARQIPYEQYF.

This clone was counted only a few times. J is TRBJ2-6 and V is TRBV27; weak D call: TRBD2 (6 bases). The germline CDR1 and CDR2 sequences are MNHEY and SMNVEV (reference sequence). CDR3 length: 17 amino acids. Trimming shortened V by 5 bases and J by 2 bases, and 16 bases separated the two germline ends. CDR3 bases: TGTGCCAGCAGTCCCACCTGGGACTCAGCTGGGGCCAACGTCCTGACTTTC. Translating gives CASSPTWDSAGANVLTF.

The chain couples TRBV11-2 to TRBJ2-7; D gene uncertain. The CDR3 has 14 amino acids. The V gene's germline CDR1 is SGHAT and CDR2 FQNNGV. Trimming stripped 3 bases from V and 0 bases from J, with 9 bases between. CDR3 residues: CASSFLLSSYEQYF. The CDR3, as DNA: TGTGCCAGCAGCTTTTTACTAAGCTCCTACGAGCAGTACTTC.

The V call is TRBV7-6, the J call TRBJ1-1; no reliable D call. Germline V gene sequence: CDR1 SGHVS, CDR2 FNYEAQ. The CDR3 loop spans 14 amino acids. The V gene lost 1 base and the J gene lost 4 bases, with 10 bases spanning the gap. The CDR3 region is CASSLEPGITEAFF. CDR3 coding DNA: TGTGCCAGCAGCTTAGAACCGGGGATCACTGAAGCTTTCTTT.

The gene calls are TRBV19 and TRBJ1-2; possible D gene TRBD1, 6 bases. V lost 4 bases to trimming and J lost 7 bases, with 16 bases between them. CDR3 length: 14 residues. The germline CDR1 and CDR2 sequences are LNHDA and SQIVND (reference sequence). The CDR3 reads CASSKDGQISGYTF. In DNA, the CDR3 is TGTGCCAGTAGTAAGGACGGACAGATCTCTGGCTACACCTTC.

V gene TRBV28 combines with J gene TRBJ2-7; 8 bases match TRBD1. The ends lost 6 bases at V and 9 bases at J; junction bases unmatched: 16. The germline V gene has CDR1 MDHEN and CDR2 SYDVKM. The CDR3 covers 15 residues. The CDR3 is CASSSLRGRETGQYF. In DNA form, the CDR3 reads TGTGCCAGCAGCTCCCTCAGGGGGCGCGAGACAGGGCAGTACTTC.

The V and J genes are TRBV11-2 and TRBJ2-1; possibly TRBD2 for D (6 bases). V dropped 7 bases and J dropped 2 bases, with 21 bases sitting between them. The CDR3 has 17 amino acids. Germline lookup yields CDR1 SGHAT and CDR2 FQNNGV. This CDR3 reads CASIDPLGGGTYNEQFF. The CDR3 nucleotides read TGTGCCAGCATTGACCCCCTTGGGGGAGGAACCTACAATGAGCAGTTCTTC.

On this clone: Other DNA variants within this sample encode the same CDR3. V is TRBV18 and J is TRBJ2-3; no reliable D call. CDR3 length: 13 amino acids. V was clipped by 3 bases and J by 0 bases, with 4 bases between them. Germline loops: CDR1 KGHSH, CDR2 LQKENI. CDR3 sequence reads: CASSPPSTDTQYF. The CDR3 DNA reads as TGTGCCAGCTCACCCCCGAGCACAGATACGCAGTATTTT.